A single sample gave rise to the 18 T cell receptor beta chains below, sequenced in a study of identical twins. One entry per CDR3 protein results from TCRdb running MiXCR on the 5' RACE reads. The sample contains under 300,000 distinct CDR3 sequences, about 6.7% of which appear only once. These records were also assigned to another study, of T cells expressing NK-cell markers.

The material sequenced was CD8+ T cells sorted from blood. The receptor source for this set is a woman younger than 35 in good health.

J is TRBJ2-5 and V is TRBV9, with TRBD1 as a possible D gene (5 bases). The ends were cut back, 0 bases at V and 3 bases at J, with 15 bases in the middle. CDR1 and CDR2 from the germline V gene are SGDLS and YYNGEE. The CDR3 is 16 residues long. The chain's CDR3 is CASSVEAGPAKETQYF. The CDR3 coding sequence is TGTGCCAGCAGCGTAGAGGCAGGGCCGGCGAAAGAGACCCAGTACTTC. Combining the CDR3 with reference TRBV9 and TRBJ2-5 gives the whole variable domain DSGVTQTPKHLITATGQRVTLRCSPRSGDLSVYWYQQSLDQGLQFLIQYYNGEERAKGNILERFSAQQFPDLHSELNLSSLELGDSALYFCASSVEAGPAKETQYFGPGTRLLVL.

This clonotype was counted ten times or more. The rearrangement links TRBV9 to TRBJ1-2; D is undetermined. Trimming pared 0 bases from V and 0 bases from J, leaving 6 bases between. The CDR3 sequence is 14 residues long. Germline CDR1 is SGDLS and CDR2 is YYNGEE. The CDR3 reads CASSVASANYGYTF. The CDR3 DNA is TGTGCCAGCAGCGTAGCGAGTGCTAACTATGGCTACACCTTC. The variable domain in full, with the rest retrieved from reference TRBV9 and TRBJ1-2, is DSGVTQTPKHLITATGQRVTLRCSPRSGDLSVYWYQQSLDQGLQFLIQYYNGEERAKGNILERFSAQQFPDLHSELNLSSLELGDSALYFCASSVASANYGYTFGSGTRLTVV.

This clonotype occurred many times. This sequence joins TRBV7-6 and TRBJ2-7; D tentatively fits TRBD1 or TRBD2 (5 bases each). This CDR3 region has 15 residues. Germline V gene sequence: CDR1 SGHVS, CDR2 FNYEAQ. Trimming cost V 1 base and J 0 bases, with 10 bases left between them. For the CDR3, the DNA is TGTGCCAGCAGCTTAGGTAGGGGACCCTCCTACGAGCAGTACTTC. Its translation is CASSLGRGPSYEQYF.

This clonotype was recorded many times. The V and J genes are TRBV5-5 and TRBJ1-5; perhaps TRBD1 as D (5 bases). The length of the CDR3 is 14 residues. The V end was cut by 4 bases, the J end by 5 bases, with 13 bases between. CDR1 SGHKS and CDR2 YYEKEE come from the germline V gene (reference sequence). CDR3 DNA: TGTGCCAGCAGCCCCCGGGGCGGATATCAGCCCCAGCATTTT. As protein: CASSPRGGYQPQHF.

The chain employs TRBV5-4 and TRBJ2-7; 7 nucleotides agree with TRBD2. Germline values: CDR1 SGHNT, CDR2 YYREEE (reference sequence). The CDR3 consists of 15 residues. Germline trimming cut 4 bases from V and 2 bases from J; bases unmatched to any gene: 9. The CDR3 nucleotides are TGTGCCAGCAGCCTAAGCGGGACTCCCACCTACGAGCAGTACTTC. This encodes CASSLSGTPTYEQYF.

This clonotype was observed many times. The chain carries TRBV6-5 and TRBJ1-1, with D possibly matching TRBD1 (6 bases). CDR1 is MNHEY, CDR2 SVGAGI, per germline. The CDR3 has 15 residues. Trimming pared 0 bases from V and 6 bases from J, leaving 14 bases between. In DNA form, the CDR3 reads TGTGCCAGCAGTTACTCTGCGGGACAAGGCCCTGAAGCTTTCTTT. This sequence encodes CASSYSAGQGPEAFF.

This clonotype was picked up many times. The rearrangement uses TRBV12-3 or TRBV12-4 and TRBJ1-2; D not resolved. The V end was cut by 1 base, the J end by 8 bases, with 5 bases between. The CDR3 has 11 amino acids. This CDR3 reads CASSLGSGYTF. The CDR3 coding sequence is TGTGCCAGCAGTTTAGGCTCGGGCTACACCTTC.

The rearrangement joins TRBV27 to TRBJ1-5, with TRBD1 identical over 7 bases. CDR1 is MNHEY and CDR2 is SMNVEV in the germline V gene (reference sequence). The V gene end was trimmed by 1 base and the J gene end by 6 bases; junction bases not matched to a gene: 6. This CDR3 is 15 amino acids long. The DNA of the CDR3 is TGTGCCAGCAGTTTATTAGCGACAGGGTCTCAGCCCCAGCATTTT. The encoded protein is CASSLLATGSQPQHF.

This clonotype came up many times. J is TRBJ1-2 and V is TRBV20-1; D perhaps matches TRBD1 (5 bases). Germline lookup yields CDR1 DFQATT and CDR2 SNEGSKA (reference sequence). The V and J ends lost 0 bases and 4 bases respectively, with 12 bases between them. CDR3 length: 14 residues. CDR3 region: CSARDQQGSYGYTF. As DNA, the CDR3 is TGCAGTGCTAGAGATCAGCAGGGTTCCTATGGCTACACCTTC.

The table lists this clonotype with many counts. This chain uses TRBV12-3 or TRBV12-4 with TRBJ2-7; D gene unclear. The CDR3 length is 12 residues. V was trimmed by 5 bases and J by 6 bases, leaving 11 bases between them. This CDR3 is CASSPGVTEQYF. The CDR3 region has the DNA TGTGCCAGCAGTCCGGGTGTTACCGAGCAGTACTTC.

This clonotype occurred a few times. The J gene is TRBJ2-7, the V gene TRBV7-8; D gene ambiguous. Germline CDR1 reads SGHVS; CDR2 reads FQNEAQ. V shed 2 bases and J shed 3 bases, with 11 bases lying between them. This CDR3 is 14 amino acids long. This chain's CDR3 is CASSLNLANYEQYF. The DNA for the CDR3 is TGTGCCAGCAGCTTAAACCTGGCCAACTACGAGCAGTACTTC.

The chain joins TRBV20-1 to TRBJ2-3; D is uncertain. V shed 3 bases and J shed 0 bases, with 13 bases lying between them. The CDR3 is made up of 15 amino acids. Per germline, CDR1 DFQATT and CDR2 SNEGSKA (reference sequence). CDR3 DNA sequence: TGCAGTGCTAGGGTGGCCCAAGAAAGCACAGATACGCAGTATTTT. It specifies CSARVAQESTDTQYF.

The table lists this clonotype with a few counts. V gene TRBV5-6 combines with J gene TRBJ1-2; possibly TRBD1 for D (5 bases). This CDR3 is built from 14 residues. The germline V and J ends were trimmed by 2 bases and 1 base, with 9 bases remaining between them. Per germline, CDR1 SGHDT and CDR2 YYEEEE. CDR3 bases: TGTGCCAGCAGCTTCGGGGGAGTTAACTATGGCTACACCTTC. Translation: CASSFGGVNYGYTF.

This clonotype was picked up many times. The chain has TRBV27 and TRBJ1-1, with TRBD1 identical over 7 bases. J was trimmed by 1 base and V by 6 bases; bases with no gene match: 14. Germline V gene data show CDR1 as MNHEY and CDR2 as SMNVEV (reference sequence). The CDR3 has 17 amino acids. This CDR3 is CASSGTGTVFSNTEAFF. As DNA, the CDR3 is TGTGCCAGCAGCGGTACTGGGACAGTTTTTTCGAACACTGAAGCTTTCTTT.

Details on this clonotype: Without the conserved terminal phenylalanine or tryptophan, this CDR3 likely stems from a read error. The V and J genes are TRBV29-1 and TRBJ2-7, with D perhaps TRBD2 (5 bases). V dropped 4 bases and J dropped 3 bases, with 13 bases sitting between them. The CDR3 extends over 13 amino acids. Germline V gene data show CDR1 as SQVTM and CDR2 as ANQGSEA. The CDR3 region has the DNA TGCAGCGTTGTGGACCGGGATCACTACGAGCAGTACTAC. Encoded protein: CSVVDRDHYEQYY.

This chain connects TRBV5-5 to TRBJ2-1, with 13 nucleotides matching TRBD2. Losses at the gene ends were 3 bases for V and 7 bases for J; bases not matched to a gene: 4. Germline values: CDR1 SGHKS, CDR2 YYEKEE (reference sequence). The CDR3 covers 15 residues. The chain's CDR3 is CASSWTSGSQNEQFF. The CDR3 coding sequence is TGTGCCAGCAGCTGGACTAGCGGGAGTCAGAATGAGCAGTTCTTC.

A word on this clonotype: A much larger clone is a single base away; this may be a read error. This chain uses TRBV9 with TRBJ2-7; possibly TRBD2 for D (6 bases). The CDR3 runs 14 residues. CDR1 is SGDLS and CDR2 is YYNGEE in the germline V gene. The CDR3 reads CASSVVADTYKQYF. DNA for the CDR3: TGTGCCAGCAGCGTAGTAGCGGATACCTACAAGCAGTACTTC.

The sample holds a few counts of this clonotype. The CDR3 protein is CASNPGRGGYEQYF. CDR3 in DNA: TGTGCCAGCAACCCGGGAAGGGGTGGCTACGAGCAGTACTTC. This sequence joins TRBV27 and TRBJ2-7; TRBD1 or TRBD2 may be the D gene (5 bases each). Trimming took off 7 bases at V and 3 bases at J, with 16 bases between the two ends. CDR1 is MNHEY and CDR2 is SMNVEV in the germline V gene (reference sequence). This CDR3 is 14 amino acids long.